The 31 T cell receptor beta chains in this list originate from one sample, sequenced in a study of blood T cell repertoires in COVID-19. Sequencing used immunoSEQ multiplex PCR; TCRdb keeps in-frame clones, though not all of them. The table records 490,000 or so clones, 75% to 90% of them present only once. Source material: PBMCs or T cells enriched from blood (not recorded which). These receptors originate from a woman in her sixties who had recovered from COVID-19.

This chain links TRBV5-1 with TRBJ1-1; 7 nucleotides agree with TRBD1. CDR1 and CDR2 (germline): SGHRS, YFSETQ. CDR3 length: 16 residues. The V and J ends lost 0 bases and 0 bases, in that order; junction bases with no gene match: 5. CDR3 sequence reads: CASSLGPTGLNTEAFF. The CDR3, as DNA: TGCGCCAGCAGCTTGGGGCCGACAGGGTTGAACACTGAAGCTTTCTTT.

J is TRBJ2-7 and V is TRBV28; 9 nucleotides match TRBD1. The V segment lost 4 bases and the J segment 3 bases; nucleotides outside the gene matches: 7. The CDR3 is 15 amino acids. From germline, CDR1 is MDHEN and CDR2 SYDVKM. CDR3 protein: CASSSAGTGYYEQYV. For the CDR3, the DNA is TGTGCCAGCAGTTCAGCCGGGACAGGGTACTACGAGCAGTACGTC.

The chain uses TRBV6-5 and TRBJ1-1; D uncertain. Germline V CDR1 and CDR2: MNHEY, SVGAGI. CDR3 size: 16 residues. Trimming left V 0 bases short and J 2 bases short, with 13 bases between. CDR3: CASSYSKFGFNTEAFF. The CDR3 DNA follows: TGTGCCAGCAGTTACTCAAAGTTCGGTTTCAACACTGAAGCTTTCTTT.

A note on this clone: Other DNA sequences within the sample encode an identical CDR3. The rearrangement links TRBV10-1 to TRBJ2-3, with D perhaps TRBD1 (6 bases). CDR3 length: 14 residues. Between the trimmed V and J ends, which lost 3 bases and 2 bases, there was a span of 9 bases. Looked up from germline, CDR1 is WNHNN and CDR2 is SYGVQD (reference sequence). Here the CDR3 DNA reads TGCGCCAGCAGTGATTCAGGGGTCACAGATACGCAGTATTTT. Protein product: CASSDSGVTDTQYF.

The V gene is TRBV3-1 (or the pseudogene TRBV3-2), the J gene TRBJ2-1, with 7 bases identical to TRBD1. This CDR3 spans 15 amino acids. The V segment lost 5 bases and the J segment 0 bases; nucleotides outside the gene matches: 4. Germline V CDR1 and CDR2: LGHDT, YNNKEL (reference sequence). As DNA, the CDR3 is TGTGCCAGCAGCTACAGGGGTAGCTCCTACAATGAGCAGTTCTTC. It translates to CASSYRGSSYNEQFF.

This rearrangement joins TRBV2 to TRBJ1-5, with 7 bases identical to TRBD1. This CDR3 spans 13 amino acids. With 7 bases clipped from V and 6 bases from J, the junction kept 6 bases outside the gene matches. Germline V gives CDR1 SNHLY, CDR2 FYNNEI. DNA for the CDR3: TGTGCCAGCACTTCCCGGGACAGTCAGCCCCAGCATTTT. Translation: CASTSRDSQPQHF.

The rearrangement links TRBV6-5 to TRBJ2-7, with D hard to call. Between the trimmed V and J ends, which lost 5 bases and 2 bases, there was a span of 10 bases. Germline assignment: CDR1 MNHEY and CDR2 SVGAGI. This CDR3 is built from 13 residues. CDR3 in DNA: TGTGCCAGCAGTACCACAGTTACCTACGAGCAGTACTTC. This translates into CASSTTVTYEQYF.

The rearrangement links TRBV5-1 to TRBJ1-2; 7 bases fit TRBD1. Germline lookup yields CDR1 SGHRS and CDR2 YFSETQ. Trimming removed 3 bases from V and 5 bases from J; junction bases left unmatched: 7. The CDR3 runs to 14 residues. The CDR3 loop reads CASSSGDSSYGYTF. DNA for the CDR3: TGCGCCAGCAGCTCGGGGGACAGCTCTTATGGCTACACCTTC. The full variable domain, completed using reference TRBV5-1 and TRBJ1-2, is KAGVTQTPRYLIKTRGQQVTLSCSPISGHRSVSWYQQTPGQGLQFLFEYFSETQRNKGNFPGRFSGRQFSNSRSEMNVSTLELGDSALYLCASSSGDSSYGYTFGSGTRLTVV.

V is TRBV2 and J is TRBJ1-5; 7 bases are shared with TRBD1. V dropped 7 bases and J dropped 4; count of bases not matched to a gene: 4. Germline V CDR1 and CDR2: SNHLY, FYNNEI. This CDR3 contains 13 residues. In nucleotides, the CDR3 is TGTGCCAGCACGGGACAGCCAAATCAGCCCCAGCATTTT. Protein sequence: CASTGQPNQPQHF. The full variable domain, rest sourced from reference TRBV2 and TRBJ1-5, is EPEVTQTPSHQVTQMGQEVILRCVPISNHLYFYWYRQILGQKVEFLVSFYNNEISEKSEIFDDQFSVERPDGSNFTLKIRSTKLEDSAMYFCASTGQPNQPQHFGDGTRLSIL.

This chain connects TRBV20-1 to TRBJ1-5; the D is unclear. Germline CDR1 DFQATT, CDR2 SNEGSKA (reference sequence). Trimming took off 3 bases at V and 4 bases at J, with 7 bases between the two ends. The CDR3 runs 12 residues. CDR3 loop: CSASPANQPQHF. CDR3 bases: TGCAGTGCTAGTCCAGCGAATCAGCCCCAGCATTTT.

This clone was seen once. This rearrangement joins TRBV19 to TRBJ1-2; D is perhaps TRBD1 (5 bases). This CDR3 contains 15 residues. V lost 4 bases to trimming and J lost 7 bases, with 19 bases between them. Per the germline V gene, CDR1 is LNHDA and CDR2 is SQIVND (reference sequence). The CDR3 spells CASSTLGGGAGGYTF. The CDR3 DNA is TGTGCCAGTAGTACCCTCGGGGGAGGGGCTGGTGGCTACACCTTC.

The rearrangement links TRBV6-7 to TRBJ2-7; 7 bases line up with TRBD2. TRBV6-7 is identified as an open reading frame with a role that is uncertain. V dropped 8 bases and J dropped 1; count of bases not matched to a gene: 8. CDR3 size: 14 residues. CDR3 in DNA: TGTGCCAGCTATAACTGGGGGGGGTCCTACGAGCAGTACGTC. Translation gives CASYNWGGSYEQYV.

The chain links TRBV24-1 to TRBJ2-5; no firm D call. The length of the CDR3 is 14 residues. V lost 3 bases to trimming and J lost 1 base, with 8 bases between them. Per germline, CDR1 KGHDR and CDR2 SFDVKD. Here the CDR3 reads CATSDRHFQETQYF. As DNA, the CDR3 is TGTGCCACCAGTGATCGACACTTCCAAGAGACCCAGTACTTC.

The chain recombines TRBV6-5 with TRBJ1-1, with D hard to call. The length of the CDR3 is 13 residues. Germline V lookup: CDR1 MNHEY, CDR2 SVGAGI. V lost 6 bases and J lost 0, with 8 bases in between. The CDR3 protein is CASRQFLNTEAFF. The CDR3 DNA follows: TGTGCCAGCAGACAGTTCTTGAACACTGAAGCTTTCTTT.

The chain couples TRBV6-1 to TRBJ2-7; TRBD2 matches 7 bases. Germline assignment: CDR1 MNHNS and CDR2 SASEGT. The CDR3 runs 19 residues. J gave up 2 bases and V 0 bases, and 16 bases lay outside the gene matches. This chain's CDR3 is CASSEAAPLGRTRTYEQYF. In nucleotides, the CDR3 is TGTGCCAGCAGTGAAGCAGCGCCACTCGGACGGACTAGAACCTACGAGCAGTACTTC.

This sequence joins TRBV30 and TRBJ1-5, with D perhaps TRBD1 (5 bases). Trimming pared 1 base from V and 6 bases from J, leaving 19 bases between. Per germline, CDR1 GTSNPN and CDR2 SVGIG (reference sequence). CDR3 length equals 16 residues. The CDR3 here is CAWSAPLAGRGQPQHF. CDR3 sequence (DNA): TGTGCCTGGAGTGCCCCCCTGGCAGGGAGGGGTCAGCCCCAGCATTTT.

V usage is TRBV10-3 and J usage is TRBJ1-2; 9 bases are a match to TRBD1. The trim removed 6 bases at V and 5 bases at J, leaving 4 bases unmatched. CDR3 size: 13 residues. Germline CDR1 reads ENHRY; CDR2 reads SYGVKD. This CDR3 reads CAIRGQGTYGYTF. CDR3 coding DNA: TGTGCCATCAGGGGACAGGGAACATATGGCTACACCTTC.

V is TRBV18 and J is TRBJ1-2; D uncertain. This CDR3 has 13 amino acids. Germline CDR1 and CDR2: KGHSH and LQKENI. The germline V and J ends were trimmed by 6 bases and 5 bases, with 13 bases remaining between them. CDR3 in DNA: TGTGCCAGCTCCGAGGTCCCAAAGTATGGCTACACCTTC. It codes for CASSEVPKYGYTF.

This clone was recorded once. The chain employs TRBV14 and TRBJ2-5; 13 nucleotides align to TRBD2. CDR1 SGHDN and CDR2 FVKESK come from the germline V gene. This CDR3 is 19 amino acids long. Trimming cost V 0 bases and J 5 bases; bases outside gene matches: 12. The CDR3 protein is CASSQDPTSGGFLRETQYF. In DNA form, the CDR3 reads TGTGCCAGCAGCCAAGATCCGACTAGCGGGGGGTTCCTCCGGGAGACCCAGTACTTC.

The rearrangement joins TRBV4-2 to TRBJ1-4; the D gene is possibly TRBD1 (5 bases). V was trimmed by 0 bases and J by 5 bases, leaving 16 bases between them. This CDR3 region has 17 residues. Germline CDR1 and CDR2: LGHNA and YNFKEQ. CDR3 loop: CASSQEGRQGGNEKLFF. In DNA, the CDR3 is TGTGCCAGCAGCCAAGAAGGTCGGCAGGGTGGGAATGAAAAACTGTTTTTT.

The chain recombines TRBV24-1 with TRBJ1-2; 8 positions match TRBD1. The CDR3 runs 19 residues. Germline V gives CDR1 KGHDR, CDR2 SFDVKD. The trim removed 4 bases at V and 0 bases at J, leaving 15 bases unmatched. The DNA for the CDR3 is TGTGCCACCAGTGAAAACTACCGGGACAGGATACAAGCTAACTATGGCTACACCTTC. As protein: CATSENYRDRIQANYGYTF.

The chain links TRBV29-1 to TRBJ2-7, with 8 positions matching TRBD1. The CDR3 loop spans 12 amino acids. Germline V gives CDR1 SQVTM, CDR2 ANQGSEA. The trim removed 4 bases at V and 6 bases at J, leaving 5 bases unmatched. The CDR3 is CSVGTGNSEQYF. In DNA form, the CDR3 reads TGCAGCGTTGGGACAGGGAACAGCGAGCAGTACTTC.

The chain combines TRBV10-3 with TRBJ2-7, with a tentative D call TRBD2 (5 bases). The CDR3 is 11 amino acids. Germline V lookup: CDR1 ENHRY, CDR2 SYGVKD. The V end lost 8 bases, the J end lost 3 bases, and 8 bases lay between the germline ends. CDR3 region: CAIRGYYEQYF. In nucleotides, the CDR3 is TGTGCCATCCGCGGGTACTACGAGCAGTACTTC.

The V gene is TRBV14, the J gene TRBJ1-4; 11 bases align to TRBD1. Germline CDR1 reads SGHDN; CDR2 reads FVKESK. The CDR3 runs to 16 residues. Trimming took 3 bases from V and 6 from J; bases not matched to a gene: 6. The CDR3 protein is CASSQDPGQGDEKLFF. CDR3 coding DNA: TGTGCCAGCAGCCAGGACCCGGGACAGGGGGATGAAAAACTGTTTTTT.

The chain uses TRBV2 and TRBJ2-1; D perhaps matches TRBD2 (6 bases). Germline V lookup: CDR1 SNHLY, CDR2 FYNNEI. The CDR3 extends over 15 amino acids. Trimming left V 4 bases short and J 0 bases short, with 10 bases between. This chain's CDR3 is CASSGGTYSYNEQFF. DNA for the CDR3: TGTGCCAGCAGTGGTGGGACTTACTCCTACAATGAGCAGTTCTTC.

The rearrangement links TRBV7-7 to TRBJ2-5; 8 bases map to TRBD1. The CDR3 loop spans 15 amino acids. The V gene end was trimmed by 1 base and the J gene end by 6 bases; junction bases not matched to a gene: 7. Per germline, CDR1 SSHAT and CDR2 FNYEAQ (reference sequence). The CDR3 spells CASSLEAGGGKTQYF. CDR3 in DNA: TGTGCCAGCAGCTTAGAGGCAGGGGGCGGGAAGACCCAGTACTTC.

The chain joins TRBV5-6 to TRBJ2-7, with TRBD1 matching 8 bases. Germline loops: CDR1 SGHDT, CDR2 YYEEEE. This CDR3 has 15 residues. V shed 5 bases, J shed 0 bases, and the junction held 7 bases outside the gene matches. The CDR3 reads CASRYRGLSSYEQYV. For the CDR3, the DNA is TGTGCCAGCAGATACAGGGGGTTGAGCTCCTACGAGCAGTACGTC.

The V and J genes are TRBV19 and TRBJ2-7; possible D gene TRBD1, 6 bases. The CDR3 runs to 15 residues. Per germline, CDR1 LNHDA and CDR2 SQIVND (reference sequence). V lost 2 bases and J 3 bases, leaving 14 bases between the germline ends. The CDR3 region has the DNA TGTGCCAGTAGTATATATCGGGACACCCACTACGAGCAGTACTTC. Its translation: CASSIYRDTHYEQYF.

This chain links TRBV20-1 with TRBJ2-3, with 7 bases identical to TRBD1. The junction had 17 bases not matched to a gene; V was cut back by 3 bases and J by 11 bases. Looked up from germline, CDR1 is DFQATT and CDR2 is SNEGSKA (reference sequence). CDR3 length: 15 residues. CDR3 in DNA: TGCAGTGCTAGTCTGTGGACAGGCTCACAGAGTGGGCAGTATTTT. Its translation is CSASLWTGSQSGQYF.

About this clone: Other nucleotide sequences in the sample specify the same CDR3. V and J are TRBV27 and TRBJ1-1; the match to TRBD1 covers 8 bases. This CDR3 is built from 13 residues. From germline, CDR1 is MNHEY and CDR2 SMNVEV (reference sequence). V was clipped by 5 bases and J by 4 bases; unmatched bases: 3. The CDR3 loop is CASSLTGGTEAFF. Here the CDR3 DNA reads TGTGCCAGCAGTCTAACAGGGGGCACTGAAGCTTTCTTT.

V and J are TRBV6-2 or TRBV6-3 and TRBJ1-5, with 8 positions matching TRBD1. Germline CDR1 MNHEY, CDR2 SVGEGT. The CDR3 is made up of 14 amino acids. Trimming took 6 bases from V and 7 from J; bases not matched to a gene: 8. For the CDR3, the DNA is TGTGCCAGCAGCCCCAGGGGGCTGGGACAGCCCCAGCATTTT. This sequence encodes CASSPRGLGQPQHF.